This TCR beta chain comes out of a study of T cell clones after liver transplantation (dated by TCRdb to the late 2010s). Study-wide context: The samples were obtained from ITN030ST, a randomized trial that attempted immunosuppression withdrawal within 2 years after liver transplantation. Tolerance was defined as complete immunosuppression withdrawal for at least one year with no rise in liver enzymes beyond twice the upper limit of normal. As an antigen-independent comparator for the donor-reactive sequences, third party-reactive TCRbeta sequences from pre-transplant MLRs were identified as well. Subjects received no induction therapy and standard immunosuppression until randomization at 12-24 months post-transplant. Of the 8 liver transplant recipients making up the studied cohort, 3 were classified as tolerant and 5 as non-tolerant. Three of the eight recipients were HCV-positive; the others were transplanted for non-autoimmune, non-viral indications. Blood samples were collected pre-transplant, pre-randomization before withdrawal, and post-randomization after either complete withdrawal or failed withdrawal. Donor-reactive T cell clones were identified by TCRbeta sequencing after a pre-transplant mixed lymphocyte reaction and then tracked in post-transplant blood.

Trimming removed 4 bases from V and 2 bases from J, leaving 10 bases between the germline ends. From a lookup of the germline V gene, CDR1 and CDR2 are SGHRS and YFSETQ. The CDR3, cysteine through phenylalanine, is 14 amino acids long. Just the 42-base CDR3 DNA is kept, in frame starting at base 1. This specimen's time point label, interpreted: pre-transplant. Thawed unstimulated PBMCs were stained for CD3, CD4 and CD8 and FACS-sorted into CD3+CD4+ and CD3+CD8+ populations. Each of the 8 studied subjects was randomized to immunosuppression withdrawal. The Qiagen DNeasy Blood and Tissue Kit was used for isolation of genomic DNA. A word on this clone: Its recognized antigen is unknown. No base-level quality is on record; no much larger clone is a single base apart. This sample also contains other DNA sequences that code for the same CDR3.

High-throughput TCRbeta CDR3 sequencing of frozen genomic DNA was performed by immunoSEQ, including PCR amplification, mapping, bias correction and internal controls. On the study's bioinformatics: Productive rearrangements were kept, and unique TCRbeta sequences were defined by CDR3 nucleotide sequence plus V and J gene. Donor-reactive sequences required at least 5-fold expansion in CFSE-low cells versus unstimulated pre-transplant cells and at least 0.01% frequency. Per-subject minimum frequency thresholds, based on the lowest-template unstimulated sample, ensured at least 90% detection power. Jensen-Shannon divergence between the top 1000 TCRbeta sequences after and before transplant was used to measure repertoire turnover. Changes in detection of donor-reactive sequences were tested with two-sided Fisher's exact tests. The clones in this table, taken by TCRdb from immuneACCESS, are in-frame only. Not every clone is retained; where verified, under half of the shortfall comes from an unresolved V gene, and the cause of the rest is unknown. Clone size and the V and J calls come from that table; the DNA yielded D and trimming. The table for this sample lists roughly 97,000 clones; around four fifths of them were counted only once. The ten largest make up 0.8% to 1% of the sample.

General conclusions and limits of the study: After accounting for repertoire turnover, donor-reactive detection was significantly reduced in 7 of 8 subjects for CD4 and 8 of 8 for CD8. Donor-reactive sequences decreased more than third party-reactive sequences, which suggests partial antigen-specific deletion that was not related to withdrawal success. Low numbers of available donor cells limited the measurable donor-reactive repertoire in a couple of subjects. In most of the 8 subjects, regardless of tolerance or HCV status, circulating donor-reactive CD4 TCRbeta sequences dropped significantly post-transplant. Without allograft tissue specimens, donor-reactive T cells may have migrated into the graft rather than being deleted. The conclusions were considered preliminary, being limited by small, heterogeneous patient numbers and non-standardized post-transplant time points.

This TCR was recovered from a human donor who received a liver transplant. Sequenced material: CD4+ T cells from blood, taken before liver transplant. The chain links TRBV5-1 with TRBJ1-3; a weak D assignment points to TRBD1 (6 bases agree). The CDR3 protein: CASSTGGAGNTIYF. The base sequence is TGCGCCAGCAGCACTGGGGGCGCTGGAAACACCATATATTTT.